These T cell receptor beta chains were read from a single sample in a study of blood T cell repertoires in COVID-19. Method: immunoSEQ multiplex PCR; TCRdb's copy keeps in-frame clones and lacks some. The sample records 53,000 or so clones, 85% to 95% being singletons. Specimen: peripheral blood. The receptors derive from a human donor in a cohort sampled during active COVID-19. The CDR3 runs from the conserved cysteine through the conserved F or W. The order of the fields is J gene, clone size, D gene, V gene, CDR3 DNA, CDR3 protein. The D gene is left open where the match is weak. Size is omitted from some rows. Given values are once, few, many or a class for expanded clones.

TRBJ1-1,NA,NA,TRBV6-1,TGTGCCAGCAGTGAAGGACCTCGGGTGAACACTGAAGCTTTCTTT,CASSEGPRVNTEAFF
TRBJ2-3,NA,TRBD2,TRBV2,TGTGCCAGCAGTTGGACTAGCGGGGGGGCAGATACGCAGTATTTT,CASSWTSGGADTQYF
TRBJ2-7,NA,TRBD2,TRBV5-1,TGCGCCAGCAGCTCCATGACGCGGGAGAACTCCTACGAGCAGTACTTC,CASSSMTRENSYEQYF
TRBJ2-5,NA,NA,TRBV2,TGTGCCAGCACCCTCGAAGGCGGGGAAGAGACCCAGTACTTC,CASTLEGGEETQYF
TRBJ1-1,NA,NA,TRBV4-2,TGTGCCAGCAGCCCAAGGGGAAACACTGAAGCTTTCTTT,CASSPRGNTEAFF
TRBJ2-1,NA,TRBD2,TRBV6-5,TGTGCCAGCAGTTTATCCGGCGGGAGGGCCGGAAGTGAGCAGTTCTTC,CASSLSGGRAGSEQFF
TRBJ2-7,NA,TRBD1,TRBV19,TGTGCCAGTAGTATGGGGACAGGTTGGTACGAGCAGTACTTC,CASSMGTGWYEQYF
TRBJ1-6,NA,NA,TRBV28,TGTGCCAGCAGTTTGGAAGGGGCCAATAATTCACCCCTCCACTTT,CASSLEGANNSPLHF
TRBJ2-7,once,TRBD2,TRBV5-1,TGCGCCAGCAGGTATACTAGCGGGAGTATGAACGAGCAGTACTTC,CASRYTSGSMNEQYF
TRBJ1-2,NA,NA,TRBV9,TGTGCCAGCAGCTCCGGTCGACTATTCGACAGGAACTATGGCTACACCTTC,CASSSGRLFDRNYGYTF
TRBJ1-2,NA,TRBD1,TRBV4-1,TGCGCCAGCAGCCAACTGGGACAGCTAATCTATGGCTACACCTTC,CASSQLGQLIYGYTF
TRBJ2-1,NA,TRBD1,TRBV25-1,TGTGCCAGCAGCTGGACAGGTTGGGATGAGCAGTTCTTC,CASSWTGWDEQFF
TRBJ2-3,NA,TRBD1,TRBV5-1,TGCGCCAGCAGCCCGGGACAGTTATACACAGATACGCAGTATTTT,CASSPGQLYTDTQYF
TRBJ2-5,NA,TRBD2,TRBV28,TGTGCCAGCAGTTTCCGGACTAGCGGGAGAAGCAGGGAGACCCAGTACTTC,CASSFRTSGRSRETQYF
TRBJ2-7,NA,TRBD2,TRBV11-2,TGTGCCGTGGGCGGGGGGCCCTACGAGCAGTACTTC,CAVGGGPYEQYF
TRBJ2-1,NA,TRBD2,TRBV19,TGTGCCAGTAGTATTGGCGGGAGGGAGGATGAGCAGTTCTTC,CASSIGGREDEQFF
TRBJ1-5,once,NA,TRBV21-1,NA,CAGVGQGAFHSNQPQHF
TRBJ2-7,NA,TRBD1,TRBV5-1,TGCGCCAGCAGCTTGACAGGGGCCCCTGACGAGCAGTACTTC,CASSLTGAPDEQYF
TRBJ2-7,NA,TRBD2,TRBV30,TGTGCCTGGAGGGCAGGGACTAGCGGGATTTACGAGCAGTACTTC,CAWRAGTSGIYEQYF
TRBJ2-7,NA,NA,TRBV19,TGTGCCAGTACAGGAGGGTACGAGCAGTACTTC,CASTGGYEQYF
TRBJ1-2,NA,TRBD1,TRBV5-5,TGTGCCAGCAGCTCCCTGCAGGGGGCCGACTTCTATGGCTACACCTTC,CASSSLQGADFYGYTF
TRBJ1-1,NA,NA,TRBV15,TGTGCCACCAGCAGATGGCCCGGGGTGAACACTGAAGCTTTCTTT,CATSRWPGVNTEAFF
TRBJ2-3,NA,NA,TRBV3-1/TRBV3-2,TGTGCCAGCAGCACCCCCACCGGGGAAATGGATACGCAGTATTTT,CASSTPTGEMDTQYF
TRBJ1-2,NA,NA,TRBV5-5,TGTGCCAGCAGCTTGCCTCAGGGATCCCATGGCTACACCTTC,CASSLPQGSHGYTF
TRBJ1-2,NA,TRBD1,TRBV5-4,TGTGCCAGCAGCCCAGGACAGGGGCGAAACTATGGCTACACCTTC,CASSPGQGRNYGYTF
TRBJ1-6,NA,TRBD1,TRBV6-4,TGTGCCAGCAGTGAGGGACAGGCTAATTCACCCCTCCACTTT,CASSEGQANSPLHF
TRBJ1-2,few,TRBD1,TRBV5-8,TGTGCCAGCAGCCCGGGACAGGTTGGCTATGGCTACACCTTC,CASSPGQVGYGYTF
TRBJ1-1,NA,NA,TRBV27,TGTGCCAGCAGTTTCGCCTCCAGGTCGAACACTGAAGCTTTCTTT,CASSFASRSNTEAFF
TRBJ2-1,NA,NA,TRBV4-1,TGCGCCAGCAGCCAAGCCCTACTAAAATTGTACAATGAGCAGTTCTTC,CASSQALLKLYNEQFF
TRBJ2-2,NA,NA,TRBV7-2,TGTGCCAGCAGCCACCGGGGTTCGCCCCCCGCCGGGGAGCTGTTTTTT,CASSHRGSPPAGELFF
TRBJ2-2,NA,NA,TRBV4-1,TGCGCCAGCAGCCAAGTTGACATGGGTTTTGCCACCGGGGAGCTGTTTTTT,CASSQVDMGFATGELFF
TRBJ2-2,NA,NA,TRBV9,TGTGCCAGCAGCGTACTAGGGGCCCAAACATACACCGGGGAGCTGTTTTTT,CASSVLGAQTYTGELFF